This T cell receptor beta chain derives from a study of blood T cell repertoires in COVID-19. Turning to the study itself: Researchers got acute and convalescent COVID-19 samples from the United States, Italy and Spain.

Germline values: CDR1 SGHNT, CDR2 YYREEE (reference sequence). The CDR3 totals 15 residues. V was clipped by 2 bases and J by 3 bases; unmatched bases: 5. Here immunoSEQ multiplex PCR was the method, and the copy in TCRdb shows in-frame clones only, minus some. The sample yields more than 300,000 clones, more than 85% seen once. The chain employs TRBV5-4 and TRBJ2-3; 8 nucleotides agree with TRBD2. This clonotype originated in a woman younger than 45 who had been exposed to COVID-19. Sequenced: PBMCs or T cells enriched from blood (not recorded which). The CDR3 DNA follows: TGTGCCAGCAGCTTCTCGGGACTAGTTACAGATACGCAGTATTTT. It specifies CASSFSGLVTDTQYF.